This T cell receptor beta chain comes out of a study of identical twins. Via MiXCR, TCRdb re-called the 5' RACE reads, giving one row per CDR3 protein. The sample includes about 330,000 distinct CDR3 sequences, about 12% of them seen just once. General study results and limits: Without tracking the same donors, conclusions rested on cross-sectional statistical analysis.

The germline CDR1 and CDR2 sequences are MGHRA and YSYEKL. The CDR3 has 17 residues. V shed 3 bases, J shed 9 bases, and the junction held 15 bases outside the gene matches. About this clonotype: Its antigen is undetermined.

These data also featured in a second study, about yellow fever vaccine responses in identical twins.

The sequencing sample was made of CD8+ T cells sorted from blood. The TCR comes from a woman in her late teens or twenties in good health. V is TRBV4-1 and J is TRBJ2-1; 9 positions match TRBD2. In DNA, the CDR3 is TGCGCCAGCAGCCAGGAGCCCTCTGCGGGGGGGCCTGGTGAGCAGTTCTTC. Translated, it gives CASSQEPSAGGPGEQFF.